These 22 T cell receptor beta chains originate from one sample sequenced in a study of human T cells and chemical hapten exposure. MiXCR, run by TCRdb on the RACE reads, gives a single entry per CDR3 protein. This table holds almost 40,000 distinct CDR3 sequences, roughly 9.5% found once. As for time point: patch test 3, about 24 weeks after DPC sensitization. The treatment here: therapeutic diphenylcyclopropenone sensitization with weekly scalp DPC. Extraction of total RNA was performed on unfractionated whole blood. This specimen consisted of whole blood, obtained in connection with sensitization to the hapten diphenylcyclopropenone (DPC). These receptors were collected from a middle-aged man with alopecia areata. Some clones in this sample may be carry-over from other donors' samples.

This clonotype has just a few counts. V is TRBV20-1 and J is TRBJ2-2; 15 nucleotides line up with TRBD2. Losses at the gene ends were 6 bases for V and 0 bases for J; bases not matched to a gene: 2. Germline-derived CDR1 and CDR2 are DFQATT and SNEGSKA (reference sequence). This CDR3 has 16 amino acids. The CDR3 coding sequence is TGCAGTGCGCGGACTAGCGGGAGGGCGAACACCGGGGAGCTGTTTTTT. It is translated as CSARTSGRANTGELFF.

The table lists this clonotype with many counts. This chain links TRBV13 with TRBJ1-2, with no clear D. This CDR3 is built from 15 residues. V was pared by 5 bases and J by 0 bases, with 13 bases between. Germline CDR1 reads PRHDT; CDR2 reads FYEKMQ (reference sequence). This chain's CDR3 is CASSEPPSANYGYTF. The CDR3 bases are TGTGCCAGCAGCGAACCACCGTCAGCTAACTATGGCTACACCTTC.

This clonotype appeared a few times. The J gene is TRBJ2-3, the V gene TRBV4-2; 7 nucleotides agree with TRBD2. V was clipped by 4 bases and J by 8 bases; unmatched bases: 9. Germline CDR1 is LGHNA and CDR2 is YNFKEQ. The CDR3 is 14 amino acids. This CDR3 reads CASSPPAGEGTQYF. Written as DNA, the CDR3 is TGTGCCAGCAGCCCGCCCGCGGGAGAGGGTACGCAGTATTTT.

The chain combines TRBV18 with TRBJ2-1; 10 nucleotides match TRBD1. The CDR3 is made up of 15 amino acids. Trimming took 4 bases from V and 7 from J; bases not matched to a gene: 7. Germline V gene sequence: CDR1 KGHSH, CDR2 LQKENI. The CDR3 spells CASSLLWTGGNEQFF. In DNA, the CDR3 is TGTGCCAGCTCACTCCTCTGGACAGGGGGTAATGAGCAGTTCTTC.

This clonotype was observed a handful of times. The chain employs TRBV29-1 and TRBJ2-1; D call uncertain. The CDR3 runs 8 residues. V gave up 3 bases and J gave up 15 bases, with 6 bases separating them. CDR1 is SQVTM, CDR2 ANQGSEA, per germline. CDR3 sequence reads: CSVDNRFF. The CDR3, as DNA: TGCAGCGTTGATAACAGGTTCTTC.

This clonotype was recorded a few times. As DNA, the CDR3 is TGTGCCAGCAGCGTTTACCCGGGATCGCGGAGCGGGGACTCCTACGAGCAGTACTTC. This gives the protein CASSVYPGSRSGDSYEQYF. V usage is TRBV9 and J usage is TRBJ2-7, with 7 bases identical to TRBD2. V gave up 2 bases and J gave up 0 bases; unmatched junction bases: 17. The germline gives CDR1 SGDLS, CDR2 YYNGEE. The CDR3 is 19 amino acids. Based on the CDR3 plus reference TRBV9 and TRBJ2-7, the full variable domain is DSGVTQTPKHLITATGQRVTLRCSPRSGDLSVYWYQQSLDQGLQFLIQYYNGEERAKGNILERFSAQQFPDLHSELNLSSLELGDSALYFCASSVYPGSRSGDSYEQYFGPGTRLTVT.

This chain uses TRBV7-2 with TRBJ1-5; D is unresolved. V shed 5 bases and J shed 4 bases, with 9 bases lying between them. This CDR3 comprises 13 residues. Germline assignment: CDR1 SGHTA and CDR2 FQGNSA. This CDR3 is CASSEEVNQPQHF. DNA of the CDR3: TGTGCCAGCAGCGAAGAGGTTAATCAGCCCCAGCATTTT.

The rearrangement links TRBV7-2 to TRBJ2-2, with a tentative D call TRBD2 (6 bases). Germline lookup yields CDR1 SGHTA and CDR2 FQGNSA. The CDR3 runs to 17 residues. Trimming cost V 0 bases and J 0 bases, with 11 bases left between them. CDR3 loop: CASSLARGIANTGELFF. In nucleotides, the CDR3 is TGTGCCAGCAGCTTAGCGCGGGGAATCGCGAACACCGGGGAGCTGTTTTTT. The variable domain in full, completed from reference TRBV7-2 and TRBJ2-2, reads GAGVSQSPSNKVTEKGKDVELRCDPISGHTALYWYRQSLGQGLEFLIYFQGNSAPDKSGLPSDRFSAERTGGSVSTLTIQRTQQEDSAVYLCASSLARGIANTGELFFGEGSRLTVL.

This clonotype was recorded many times. The chain employs TRBV21-1 and TRBJ2-1; TRBD2 is the table's D call and was not checked against the DNA. TRBV21-1 is annotated as a pseudogene. CDR3 length: 13 residues. DNA of the CDR3: TGTGCGCTTTTAGGCGGGACTAGCAATGAGCAGTTCTTC. This gives the protein CALLGGTSNEQFF.

At least ten counts were recorded for this clonotype. This chain joins TRBV6-1 and TRBJ2-5; D remains unclear. V lost 5 bases, J lost 1 base, and 14 bases lay in between. The CDR3 has 15 amino acids. The germline gives CDR1 MNHNS, CDR2 SASEGT. The CDR3 sequence is CASSNYGPFQETQYF. DNA of the CDR3: TGTGCCAGCAGTAACTACGGACCCTTCCAAGAGACCCAGTACTTC.

The sample holds many counts of this clonotype. This chain links TRBV10-3 with TRBJ2-1, with TRBD2 matching over 8 bases. J gave up 0 bases and V 3 bases, and 4 bases lay outside the gene matches. This CDR3 has 16 residues. Germline-derived CDR1 and CDR2 are ENHRY and SYGVKD. The CDR3, as DNA: TGTGCCATCAGTGATATGAGCGGGAGCTCCTACAATGAGCAGTTCTTC. Translated: CAISDMSGSSYNEQFF.

This clonotype occurred many times. This chain links TRBV7-9 with TRBJ2-1; 7 bases line up with TRBD2. J lost 2 bases, V lost 1 base, and 5 bases had no gene match. This CDR3 has 16 residues. CDR1 is SEHNR, CDR2 FQNEAQ, per germline (reference sequence). The CDR3 protein is CASSLGAGLTYNEQFF. CDR3 DNA sequence: TGTGCCAGCAGCTTAGGTGCGGGACTAACCTACAATGAGCAGTTCTTC.

This clonotype was seen repeatedly, ten times or more. V and J are TRBV10-3 and TRBJ2-5; D perhaps matches TRBD2 (6 bases). This CDR3 has 15 amino acids. Trimming removed 0 bases from V and 2 bases from J, with 10 bases in between. Germline CDR1 ENHRY, CDR2 SYGVKD. CDR3 region: CAISESSREQETQYF. The CDR3 nucleotides are TGTGCCATCAGTGAGTCGAGCCGGGAGCAAGAGACCCAGTACTTC.

This rearrangement joins TRBV5-1 to TRBJ2-1, with 8 bases fitting TRBD2. CDR3 length: 15 residues. The V gene's germline CDR1 is SGHRS and CDR2 YFSETQ. V lost 7 bases, J lost 7 bases, and 13 bases stayed unmatched. CDR3: CASGGQAGVGNEQFF. Written as DNA, the CDR3 is TGCGCCAGCGGGGGCCAAGCGGGAGTGGGAAATGAGCAGTTCTTC.

The chain couples TRBV7-6 to TRBJ1-4; a weak D match, TRBD1 (6 bases). Germline assignment: CDR1 SGHVS and CDR2 FNYEAQ. The CDR3 is 16 residues long. V was pared by 2 bases and J by 4 bases, with 14 bases between. The CDR3 sequence is CASSLRQGGINEKLFF. CDR3 nucleotide sequence: TGTGCCAGCAGCTTACGTCAAGGGGGGATTAATGAAAAACTGTTTTTT.

The chain couples TRBV10-1 to TRBJ2-7; TRBD1 might be the D (6 bases). Germline V gives CDR1 WNHNN, CDR2 SYGVQD (reference sequence). Trimming stripped 5 bases from V and 3 bases from J, with 11 bases between. The CDR3 is made up of 13 amino acids. The CDR3 here is CASSYRVGYEQYF. In DNA, the CDR3 is TGCGCCAGCAGTTACAGGGTGGGCTACGAGCAGTACTTC.

This clonotype was detected many times. V and J are TRBV6-2 or TRBV6-3 and TRBJ2-1; 14 bases agree with TRBD2. V lost 5 bases to trimming and J lost 8 bases; unmatched junction nucleotides: 8. In germline, CDR1 is MNHEY, CDR2 SVGEGT. The CDR3 runs 16 residues. CDR3 sequence (DNA): TGTGCCAGCAGTCCCTCCGGGACTAGCGGGAGCTATGAGCAGTTCTTC. This codes for CASSPSGTSGSYEQFF.

This clonotype occurred a few times. V and J are TRBV20-1 and TRBJ2-1; D remains unclear. V shed 2 bases and J shed 6 bases, with 8 bases lying between them. The CDR3 has 12 residues. In germline, CDR1 is DFQATT, CDR2 SNEGSKA (reference sequence). In DNA form, the CDR3 reads TGCAGTGCTAGACGCGAACCCAATGAGCAGTTCTTC. Amino acid sequence: CSARREPNEQFF.

This clonotype came up many times. The J gene is TRBJ1-5, the V gene TRBV4-2; D is possibly TRBD1 (6 bases). The ends were cut back, 4 bases at V and 8 bases at J, with 18 bases in the middle. The length of the CDR3 is 15 residues. From germline, CDR1 is LGHNA and CDR2 YNFKEQ. CDR3 residues: CASSPRGRGPEPQHF. In DNA form, the CDR3 reads TGTGCCAGCAGCCCCCGAGGCCGGGGGCCAGAGCCCCAGCATTTT.

The rearrangement links TRBV28 to TRBJ2-7; possibly TRBD1 for D (6 bases). The germline gives CDR1 MDHEN, CDR2 SYDVKM. The CDR3 spans 14 residues. Trimming shortened V by 2 bases and J by 3 bases, and 11 bases separated the two germline ends. The CDR3 DNA reads TGTGCCAGCAGTTTAGGGGGCCAAGACTACGAGCAGTACTTC. This sequence encodes CASSLGGQDYEQYF.

This clonotype was observed a few times. This rearrangement joins TRBV12-3 or TRBV12-4 to TRBJ1-5; 10 bases agree with TRBD1. Trimming cost V 5 bases and J 2 bases; bases outside gene matches: 6. This CDR3 region has 16 residues. The CDR3, as DNA: TGTGCCAGCAGTAAAGGACAGGGGGTAGGCAATCAGCCCCAGCATTTT. Amino acids: CASSKGQGVGNQPQHF.

The table lists this clonotype with many counts. The chain links TRBV29-1 to TRBJ1-5; D ambiguous. Per germline, CDR1 SQVTM and CDR2 ANQGSEA. V lost 4 bases and J lost 3, with 10 bases in between. CDR3 length equals 13 residues. Here the CDR3 DNA reads TGCAGCGTTGCTCCGGGAGTCAATCAGCCCCAGCATTTT. Translated, it gives CSVAPGVNQPQHF.